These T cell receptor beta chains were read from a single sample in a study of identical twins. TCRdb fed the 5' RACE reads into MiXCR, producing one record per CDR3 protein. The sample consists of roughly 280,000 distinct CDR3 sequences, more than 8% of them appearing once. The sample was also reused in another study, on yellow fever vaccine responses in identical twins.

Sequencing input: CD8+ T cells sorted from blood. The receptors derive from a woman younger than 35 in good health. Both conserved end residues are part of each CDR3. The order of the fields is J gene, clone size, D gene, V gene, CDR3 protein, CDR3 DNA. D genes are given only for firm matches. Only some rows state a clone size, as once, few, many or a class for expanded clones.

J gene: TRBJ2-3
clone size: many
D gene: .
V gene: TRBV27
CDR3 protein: CASSSRVLLADTQYF
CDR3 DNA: TGTGCCAGCAGTTCTCGGGTCTTATTAGCAGATACGCAGTATTTT

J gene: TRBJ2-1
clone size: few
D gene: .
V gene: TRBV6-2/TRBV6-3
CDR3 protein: CASTNWGGPLDEQFF
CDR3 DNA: TGTGCCAGCACGAATTGGGGAGGACCCCTTGATGAGCAGTTCTTC

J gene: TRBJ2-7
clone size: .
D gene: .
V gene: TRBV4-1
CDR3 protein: CASSAPGQGGYEQYF
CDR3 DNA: TGCGCCAGCAGCGCCCCCGGGCAGGGCGGTTACGAGCAGTACTTC

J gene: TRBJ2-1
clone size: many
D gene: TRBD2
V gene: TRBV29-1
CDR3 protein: CSVTGTSGNNEQFF
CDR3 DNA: TGCAGCGTTACCGGGACTAGCGGCAACAATGAGCAGTTCTTC

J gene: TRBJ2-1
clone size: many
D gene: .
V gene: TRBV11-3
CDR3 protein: CASSLVPSFYNEQFF
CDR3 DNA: TGTGCCAGCAGCTTAGTGCCGTCTTTCTACAATGAGCAGTTCTTC

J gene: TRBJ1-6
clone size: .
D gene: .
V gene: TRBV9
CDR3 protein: CASSVEGSPLHF
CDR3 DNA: TGTGCCAGCAGCGTAGAGGGTTCACCCCTCCACTTT

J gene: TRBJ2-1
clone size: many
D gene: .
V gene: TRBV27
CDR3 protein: CASSYGSSYNEQFF
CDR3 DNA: TGTGCCAGCAGTTACGGAAGCTCCTACAATGAGCAGTTCTTC

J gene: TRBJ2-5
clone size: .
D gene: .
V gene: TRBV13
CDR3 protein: CASSLEIQETQYF
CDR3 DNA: TGTGCCAGCAGCTTAGAAATACAAGAGACCCAGTACTTC

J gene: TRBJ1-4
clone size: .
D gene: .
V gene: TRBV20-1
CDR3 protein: CSAVGGAYNEKLFF
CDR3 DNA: TGCAGTGCTGTCGGCGGGGCCTATAATGAAAAACTGTTTTTT

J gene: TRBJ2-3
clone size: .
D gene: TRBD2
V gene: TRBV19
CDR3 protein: CASSSGSLTDTQYF
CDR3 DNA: TGTGCCAGTAGTAGCGGGAGCCTTACAGATACGCAGTATTTT

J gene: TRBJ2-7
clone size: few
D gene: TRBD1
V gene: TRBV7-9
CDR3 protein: CATRQGTAYEQYF
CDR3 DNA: TGTGCCACCCGACAGGGAACGGCCTACGAGCAGTACTTC

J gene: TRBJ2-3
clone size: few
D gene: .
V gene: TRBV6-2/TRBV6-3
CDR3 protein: CASSPLWGRMEDTQYF
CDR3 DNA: TGTGCCAGCAGTCCTCTATGGGGGAGGATGGAAGATACGCAGTATTTT

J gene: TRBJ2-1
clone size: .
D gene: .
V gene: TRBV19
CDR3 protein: CASSIDAGGPAYNEQFF
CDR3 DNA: TGTGCCAGTAGTATAGACGCAGGCGGCCCCGCCTACAATGAGCAGTTCTTC

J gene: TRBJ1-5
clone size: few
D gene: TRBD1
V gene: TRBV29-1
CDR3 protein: CSVQTGVQPQHF
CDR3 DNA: TGCAGCGTCCAGACAGGGGTTCAGCCCCAGCATTTT

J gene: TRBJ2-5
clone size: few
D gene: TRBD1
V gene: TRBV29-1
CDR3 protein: CSVDRDRTQETQYF
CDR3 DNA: TGCAGCGTTGACCGGGACAGAACACAAGAGACCCAGTACTTC

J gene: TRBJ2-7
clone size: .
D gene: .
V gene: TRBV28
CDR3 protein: CASSQTHTGNEQYF
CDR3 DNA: TGTGCCAGCAGCCAAACTCATACAGGGAACGAGCAGTACTTC

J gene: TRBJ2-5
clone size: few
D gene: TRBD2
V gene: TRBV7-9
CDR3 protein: CASSLKSGEEETQYF
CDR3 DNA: TGTGCCAGCAGCTTGAAGAGCGGGGAGGAAGAGACCCAGTACTTC

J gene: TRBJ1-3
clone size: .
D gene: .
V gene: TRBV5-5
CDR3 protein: CASSLVQSSGNTIYF
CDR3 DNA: TGTGCCAGCAGCTTGGTCCAGAGCTCTGGAAACACCATATATTTT

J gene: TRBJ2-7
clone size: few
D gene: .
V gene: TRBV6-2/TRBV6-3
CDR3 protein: CASSTREGDGSVYEQYF
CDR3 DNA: TGTGCCAGTAGTACCCGGGAAGGGGATGGCTCGGTCTACGAGCAGTACTTC

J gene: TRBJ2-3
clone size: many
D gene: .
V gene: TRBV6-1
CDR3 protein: CASRSSAVWDTQYF
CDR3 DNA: TGTGCCAGCAGGTCTAGCGCCGTTTGGGATACGCAGTATTTT

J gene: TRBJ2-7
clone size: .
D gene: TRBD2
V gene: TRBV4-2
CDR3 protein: CASSQAGGSSYEQYF
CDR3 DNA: TGTGCCAGCAGCCAGGCGGGGGGAAGCTCCTACGAGCAGTACTTC

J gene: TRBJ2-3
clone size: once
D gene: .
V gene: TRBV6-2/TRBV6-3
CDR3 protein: CASSQGSGDTQYF
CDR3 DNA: TGTGCCAGCAGCCAGGGTAGTGGAGATACGCAGTATTTT

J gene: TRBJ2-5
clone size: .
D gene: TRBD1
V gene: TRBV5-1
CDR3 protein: CASSPGQGVQETQYF
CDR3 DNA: TGCGCCAGCAGCCCGGGACAGGGGGTACAAGAGACCCAGTACTTC

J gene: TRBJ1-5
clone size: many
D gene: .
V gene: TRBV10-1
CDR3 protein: CASQDRSNQPQHF
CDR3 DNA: TGCGCCAGTCAGGACAGAAGCAATCAGCCCCAGCATTTT

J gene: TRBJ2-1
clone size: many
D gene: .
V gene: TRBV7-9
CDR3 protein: CASSPGVQSSYNEQFF
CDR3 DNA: TGTGCCAGCAGCCCAGGGGTCCAGAGCTCCTACAATGAGCAGTTCTTC

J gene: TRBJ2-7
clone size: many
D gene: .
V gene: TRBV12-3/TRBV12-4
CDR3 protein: CASSTLRGVFVEQYF
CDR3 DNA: TGTGCCAGCAGTACCCTCAGGGGCGTCTTTGTCGAGCAGTACTTC

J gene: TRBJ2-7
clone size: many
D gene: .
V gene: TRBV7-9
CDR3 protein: CASSLVGDYEQYF
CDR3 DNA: TGTGCCAGCAGCTTAGTGGGCGACTACGAGCAGTACTTC

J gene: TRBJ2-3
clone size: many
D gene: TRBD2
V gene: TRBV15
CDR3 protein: CATSGLAGGPGDTQYF
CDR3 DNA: TGTGCCACCAGCGGCCTAGCGGGGGGGCCGGGAGATACGCAGTATTTT

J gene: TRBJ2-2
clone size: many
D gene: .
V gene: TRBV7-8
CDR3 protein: CASSLGGLERVSPGELFF
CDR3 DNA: TGTGCCAGCAGCTTAGGGGGTTTGGAGCGGGTTTCACCCGGGGAGCTGTTTTTT

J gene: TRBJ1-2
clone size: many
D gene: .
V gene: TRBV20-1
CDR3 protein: CSARAGELGYTF
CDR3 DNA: TGCAGTGCTAGAGCTGGGGAACTTGGCTACACCTTC

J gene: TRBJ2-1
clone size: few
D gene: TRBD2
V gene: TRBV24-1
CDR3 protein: CATSDRLAGRIDDEQFF
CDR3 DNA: TGTGCCACCAGTGATCGACTAGCGGGGAGGATTGACGATGAGCAGTTCTTC

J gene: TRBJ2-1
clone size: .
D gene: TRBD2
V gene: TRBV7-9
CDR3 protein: CASRRLAGGINNEQFF
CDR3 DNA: TGTGCCAGCAGACGACTAGCGGGGGGGATAAACAATGAGCAGTTCTTC

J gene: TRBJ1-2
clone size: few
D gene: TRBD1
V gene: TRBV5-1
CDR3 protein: CASSSTTSTGYYGYTF
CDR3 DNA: TGCGCCAGCAGCTCCACCACCTCGACAGGGTACTATGGCTACACCTTC

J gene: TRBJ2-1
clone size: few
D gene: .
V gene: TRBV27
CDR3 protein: CASSLLGSWNEQFF
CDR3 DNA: TGTGCCAGCAGTCTCTTGGGGTCCTGGAATGAGCAGTTCTTC

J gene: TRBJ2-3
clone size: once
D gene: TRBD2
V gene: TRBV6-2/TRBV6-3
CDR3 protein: CASTRANSGRGDTQYF
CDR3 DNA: TGTGCCAGCACCCGGGCGAATAGCGGGAGAGGAGATACGCAGTATTTT

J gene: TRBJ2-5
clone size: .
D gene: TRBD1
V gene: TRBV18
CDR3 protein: CASSPLDRDQETQYF
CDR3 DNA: TGTGCCAGCTCACCACTGGACAGGGACCAAGAGACCCAGTACTTC

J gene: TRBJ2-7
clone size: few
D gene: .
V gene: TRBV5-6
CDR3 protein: CASSLQGGLDEQYF
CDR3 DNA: TGTGCCAGCAGCTTACAGGGTGGTTTGGACGAGCAGTACTTC

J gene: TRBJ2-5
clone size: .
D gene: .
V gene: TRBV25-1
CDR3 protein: CASSETTGQETQYF
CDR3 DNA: TGTGCCAGCAGTGAAACGACGGGGCAAGAGACCCAGTACTTC

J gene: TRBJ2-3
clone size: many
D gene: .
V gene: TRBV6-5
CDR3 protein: CASSYGTPAGDTQYF
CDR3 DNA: TGTGCCAGCAGTTACGGGACACCCGCGGGGGATACGCAGTATTTT

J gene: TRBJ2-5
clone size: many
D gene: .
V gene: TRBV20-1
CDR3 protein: CSARMRVSEETQYF
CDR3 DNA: TGCAGTGCTAGAATGAGGGTGTCGGAAGAGACCCAGTACTTC

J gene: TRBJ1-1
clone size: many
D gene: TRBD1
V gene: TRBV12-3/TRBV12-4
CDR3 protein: CASSPGQQPTEAFF
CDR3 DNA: TGTGCCAGCAGTCCGGGACAGCAGCCCACTGAAGCTTTCTTT

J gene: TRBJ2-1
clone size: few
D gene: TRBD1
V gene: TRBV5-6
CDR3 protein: CASSLVSGQGYHNEQFF
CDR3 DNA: TGTGCCAGCAGCTTGGTGTCTGGACAGGGGTACCACAATGAGCAGTTCTTC

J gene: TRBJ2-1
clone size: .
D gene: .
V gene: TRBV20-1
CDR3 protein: CSASQDRGVAYNEQFF
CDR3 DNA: TGCAGTGCTAGTCAGGATCGGGGAGTGGCCTACAATGAGCAGTTCTTC

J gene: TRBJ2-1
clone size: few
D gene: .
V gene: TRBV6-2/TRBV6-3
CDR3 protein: CASSYLGSGSSYNEQFF
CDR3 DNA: TGTGCCAGCAGTTACTTGGGCTCTGGCAGCTCCTACAATGAGCAGTTCTTC

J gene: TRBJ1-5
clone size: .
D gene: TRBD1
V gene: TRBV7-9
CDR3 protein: CASSPGTGGVQPQHF
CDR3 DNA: TGTGCCAGCAGCCCAGGGACAGGGGGGGTGCAGCCCCAGCATTTT

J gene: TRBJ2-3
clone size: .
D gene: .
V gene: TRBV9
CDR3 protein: CASSVGAGGVTDTQYF
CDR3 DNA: TGTGCCAGCAGCGTAGGGGCTGGCGGGGTCACAGATACGCAGTATTTT

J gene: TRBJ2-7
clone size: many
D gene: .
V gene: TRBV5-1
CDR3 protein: CASSPQTADYEQYF
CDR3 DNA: TGCGCCAGCAGCCCGCAGACAGCCGACTACGAGCAGTACTTC

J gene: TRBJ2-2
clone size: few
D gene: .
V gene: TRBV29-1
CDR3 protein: CSVTDKNTGELFF
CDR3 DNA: TGCAGCGTCACGGACAAGAACACCGGGGAGCTGTTTTTT

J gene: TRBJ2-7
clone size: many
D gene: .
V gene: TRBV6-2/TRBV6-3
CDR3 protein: CASSNRINGAYEQYF
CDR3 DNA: TGTGCCAGCAGTAACAGGATTAACGGAGCCTACGAGCAGTACTTC

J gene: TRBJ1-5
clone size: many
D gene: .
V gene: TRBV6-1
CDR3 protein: CASRERDLSNQPQHF
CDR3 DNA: TGTGCCAGCAGAGAACGGGACCTTAGCAATCAGCCCCAGCATTTT

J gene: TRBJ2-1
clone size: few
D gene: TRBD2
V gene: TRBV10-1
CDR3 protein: CASSGGLAGGGYNEQFF
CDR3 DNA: TGCGCCAGCAGTGGGGGACTAGCGGGAGGGGGATACAATGAGCAGTTCTTC

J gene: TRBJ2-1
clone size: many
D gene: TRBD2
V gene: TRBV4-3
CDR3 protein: CASSQGPLAGPDNEQFF
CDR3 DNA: TGCGCCAGCAGCCAAGGGCCCCTAGCGGGACCCGACAATGAGCAGTTCTTC

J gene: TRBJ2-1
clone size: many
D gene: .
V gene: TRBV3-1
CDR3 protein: CASSLAITLFSYNEQFF
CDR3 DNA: TGTGCCAGCAGCCTCGCCATCACTCTATTCTCCTACAATGAGCAGTTCTTC

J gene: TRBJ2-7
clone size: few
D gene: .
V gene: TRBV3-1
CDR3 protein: CASSQDDWRTGNEQYF
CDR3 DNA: TGTGCCAGCAGCCAAGATGATTGGCGCACAGGTAACGAGCAGTACTTC